One and the same sample provided the 8 T cell receptor beta chains below, sequenced in a study of spatial heterogeneity in lung cancer. TCRdb analysed the 5' RACE reads with MiXCR anew, one entry per CDR3 protein. The sample shows 3,000 or so distinct CDR3 sequences, around 18% of them seen only once. The time point here: sample taken at primary tumor resection. The material was normal lung tissue next to the tumor, obtained at surgery. The origin of the receptors is a male donor with early-stage non-small cell lung cancer.

By share of the sample, this clonotype is medium-sized. The J gene is TRBJ2-1, the V gene TRBV5-1, with D possibly matching TRBD2 (6 bases). The V gene's germline CDR1 is SGHRS and CDR2 YFSETQ. Trimming cost V 3 bases and J 8 bases, with 9 bases left between them. The CDR3 length is 12 residues. The CDR3 sequence is CASSWGGDEQFF. CDR3 in DNA: TGCGCCAGCAGCTGGGGCGGGGATGAGCAGTTCTTC.

By its share, this clonotype is medium-sized. The chain carries TRBV9 and TRBJ1-2; D is possibly TRBD1 (6 bases). The CDR3 is 14 residues long. V was shortened by 0 bases and J by 4 bases, with 10 bases between the two germline ends. Germline V gene sequence: CDR1 SGDLS, CDR2 YYNGEE. The CDR3 protein is CASSVGYRAYGYTF. Written as DNA, the CDR3 is TGTGCCAGCAGCGTAGGGTACAGGGCCTATGGCTACACCTTC.

This chain links TRBV29-1 with TRBJ2-7; 9 bases line up with TRBD1. After removal of 8 bases from V and 6 bases from J, the junction contained 17 bases not matched to a gene. The CDR3 extends over 15 amino acids. The germline CDR1 and CDR2 sequences are SQVTM and ANQGSEA. Here the CDR3 reads CSIKSPGQGSGEQYF. The CDR3 DNA sequence: TGCAGCATTAAATCACCGGGACAGGGATCCGGCGAGCAGTACTTC.

This CDR3 reads CASSPGQGGTDTQYF. CDR3 nucleotides: TGTGCCAGCAGTCCCGGACAGGGGGGTACAGATACGCAGTATTTT. The chain has TRBV28 and TRBJ2-3, with 10 bases that match TRBD1. The CDR3 is 15 amino acids. CDR1 is MDHEN, CDR2 SYDVKM, per germline. V shed 5 bases and J 3 bases; nucleotides not matched to a gene: 5.

The V and J genes are TRBV5-1 and TRBJ1-3, with D unresolved. The CDR3 extends over 14 amino acids. Trimming cost V 3 bases and J 0 bases, with 7 bases left between them. CDR1 and CDR2 from the germline V gene are SGHRS and YFSETQ. DNA of the CDR3: TGCGCCAGCAGCTGGGGAGACTCTGGAAACACCATATATTTT. The encoded protein is CASSWGDSGNTIYF.

This clonotype is medium-sized (0.01 to 0.1%) by share. The rearrangement links TRBV4-2 to TRBJ2-3, with 9 bases identical to TRBD1. There are 17 residues in the CDR3. CDR1 is LGHNA and CDR2 is YNFKEQ in the germline V gene. V gave up 4 bases and J gave up 2 bases; unmatched junction bases: 10. The CDR3 nucleotides are TGTGCCAGCAGCCTCCGGACAGGGGCTGGAGACACAGATACGCAGTATTTT. It codes for CASSLRTGAGDTDTQYF.

This clonotype was seen only a few times. CDR3 sequence (DNA): TGTGCCAGCAGTCGTTTTCGCCGGGTAGCGGGCCAAAGTAATGAGCAGTTCTTC. This translates into CASSRFRRVAGQSNEQFF. The gene calls are TRBV12-3 or TRBV12-4 and TRBJ2-1, with 7 bases aligning to TRBD2. Unmatched junction bases numbered 20, after V lost 5 bases and J lost 7 bases. This CDR3 has 18 amino acids.

This clonotype is medium-sized (0.01 to 0.1%) in the sample. The chain employs TRBV5-4 and TRBJ2-5; TRBD1 might be the D (7 bases). CDR3 length: 17 residues. Between the trimmed V and J ends, which lost 6 bases and 5 bases, there was a span of 26 bases. The germline V gene encodes CDR1 SGHNT and CDR2 YYREEE (reference sequence). CDR3 DNA: TGTGCCAGCAACCTACAGGGGCCTAGCGCATTAGGGGAGACCCAGTACTTC. Translating it yields CASNLQGPSALGETQYF.